These T cell receptor beta chains were read from a single sample in a study of CD8 T cells in Susac syndrome. Using its own MiXCR run on the immunoSEQ multiplex PCR reads, TCRdb lists one record per CDR3 protein. The data hold around 81,000 distinct CDR3 sequences, with over 85% observed a single time. The sequencing input was CD8+ T cells from PBMCs. These receptors were obtained from a human donor with Susac syndrome. The CDR3 runs from the conserved cysteine through the conserved F or W. D genes are given only for firm matches. Size values are once, few and many counts, or a class for expanded clones, and some rows have none.

abundance,j_gene,v_gene,d_gene,CDR3aa
.,TRBJ2-5,TRBV7-8,.,CASSLASGGEETQYF
once,TRBJ2-5,TRBV27,.,CASSLRVGGETQYF
.,TRBJ2-3,TRBV28,.,CASSGTVVTDTQYF
.,TRBJ1-2,TRBV12-5,.,CASGDYSYGYTF
.,TRBJ1-4,TRBV5-6,.,CASSALRWPLNEKLFF
.,TRBJ2-1,TRBV12-3/TRBV12-4,.,CASSLSFSYNEQFF
.,TRBJ2-3,TRBV18,.,CASSPPSDLTDTQYF
.,TRBJ1-1,TRBV29-1,.,CSVEDREPLNTEAFF
once,TRBJ2-3,TRBV2,.,CASSETGGRPDTQYF
once,TRBJ2-2,TRBV12-3/TRBV12-4,.,CASSLWTGELFF
.,TRBJ2-4,TRBV6-2/TRBV6-3,.,CASSYSSRGNIQYF
once,TRBJ1-1,TRBV28,TRBD1,CASSTFRGLNTEAFF
.,TRBJ2-7,TRBV29-1,TRBD2,CSVDLAGVHEQYF
.,TRBJ2-3,TRBV7-9,TRBD1,CASSQSGGEADTQYF
.,TRBJ2-3,TRBV4-2,.,CASSQDLRGPSTDTQYF
.,TRBJ2-5,TRBV6-5,.,CASSYLEPSGETQYF
.,TRBJ2-3,TRBV5-4,.,CASSFLSRGEGADTQYF
.,TRBJ2-7,TRBV5-1,.,CASSFASSTYEQYF
.,TRBJ2-5,TRBV13,TRBD2,CASSPLLAGSCQETQYF
.,TRBJ2-5,TRBV19,.,CASSTLDGEETQYF
.,TRBJ1-6,TRBV21-1,.,CASSKTRLRSPLHF
once,TRBJ1-1,TRBV5-4,.,CASSSPATEAFF
.,TRBJ1-1,TRBV12-3/TRBV12-4,TRBD1,CASGDSPNTEAFF
.,TRBJ1-5,TRBV27,TRBD1,CASRYADRANQPQHF
.,TRBJ2-5,TRBV5-4,.,CASSPAGTQETQYF
.,TRBJ2-1,TRBV27,TRBD1,CASSPSRTGPKGYNEQFF
.,TRBJ1-5,TRBV28,.,CASRLRLARGNQPQHF
.,TRBJ2-5,TRBV20-1,TRBD2,CSARVPELAGKETQYF
.,TRBJ1-2,TRBV5-1,.,CASSLRQDHGYTF
.,TRBJ2-7,TRBV27,TRBD2,CASGLAVYEQYF
.,TRBJ2-2,TRBV25-1,.,CASSEFTTGELFF
.,TRBJ2-7,TRBV15,TRBD1,CATSTYRGAYEQYF
.,TRBJ2-5,TRBV29-1,TRBD1,CSGVSGTGGGETQYF
.,TRBJ1-2,TRBV29-1,.,CSVEEFLNYGYTF
.,TRBJ1-3,TRBV5-6,.,CASSLPGSGNTIYF